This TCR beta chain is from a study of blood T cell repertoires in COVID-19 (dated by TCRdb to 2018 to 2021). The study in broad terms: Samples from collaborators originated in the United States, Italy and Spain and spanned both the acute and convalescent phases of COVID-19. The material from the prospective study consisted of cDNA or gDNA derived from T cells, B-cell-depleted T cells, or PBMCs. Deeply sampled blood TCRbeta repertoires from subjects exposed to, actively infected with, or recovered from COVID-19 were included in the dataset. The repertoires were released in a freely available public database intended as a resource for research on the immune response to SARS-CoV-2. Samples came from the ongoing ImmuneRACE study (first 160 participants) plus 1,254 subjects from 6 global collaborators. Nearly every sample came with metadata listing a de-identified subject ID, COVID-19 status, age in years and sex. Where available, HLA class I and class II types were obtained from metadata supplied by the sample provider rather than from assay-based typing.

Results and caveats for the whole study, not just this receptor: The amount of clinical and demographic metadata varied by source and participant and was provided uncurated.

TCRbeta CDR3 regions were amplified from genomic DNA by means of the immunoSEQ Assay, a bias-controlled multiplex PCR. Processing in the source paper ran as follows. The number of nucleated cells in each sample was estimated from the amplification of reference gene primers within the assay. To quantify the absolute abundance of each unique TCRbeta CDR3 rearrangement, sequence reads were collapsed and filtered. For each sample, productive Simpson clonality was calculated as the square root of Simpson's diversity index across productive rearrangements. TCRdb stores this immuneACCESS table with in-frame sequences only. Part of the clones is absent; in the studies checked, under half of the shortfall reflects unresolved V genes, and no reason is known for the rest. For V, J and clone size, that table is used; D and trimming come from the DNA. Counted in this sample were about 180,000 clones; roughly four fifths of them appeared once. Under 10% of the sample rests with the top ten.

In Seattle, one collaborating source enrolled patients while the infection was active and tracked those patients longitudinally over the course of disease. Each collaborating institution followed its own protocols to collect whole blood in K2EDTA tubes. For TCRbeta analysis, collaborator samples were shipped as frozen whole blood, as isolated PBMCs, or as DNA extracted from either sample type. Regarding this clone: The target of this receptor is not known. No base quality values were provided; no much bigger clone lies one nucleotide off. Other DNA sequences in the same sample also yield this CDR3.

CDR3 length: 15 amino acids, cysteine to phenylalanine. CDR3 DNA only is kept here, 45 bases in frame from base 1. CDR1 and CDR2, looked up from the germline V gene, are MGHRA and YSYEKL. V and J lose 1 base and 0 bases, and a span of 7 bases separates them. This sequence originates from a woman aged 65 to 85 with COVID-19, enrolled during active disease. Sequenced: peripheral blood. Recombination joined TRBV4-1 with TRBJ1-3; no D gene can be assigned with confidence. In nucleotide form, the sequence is TGCGCCAGCAGCCAAGCATGGAGCTCTGGAAACACCATATATTTT. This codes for CASSQAWSSGNTIYF.